The 20 T cell receptor beta chains below all came from one sample that was sequenced in a study of blood T cell repertoires in COVID-19. Method: immunoSEQ multiplex PCR; TCRdb's copy keeps in-frame clones and lacks some. The data show about 480,000 clones, with over 75% seen just once and 1.5% to 2% held by the top ten. Sequenced material: PBMCs or T cells enriched from blood (not recorded which). These receptors originate from a woman between 35 and 50 years old who had recovered from COVID-19.

The V gene is TRBV5-1, the J gene TRBJ1-1, with D unclear. Per germline, CDR1 SGHRS and CDR2 YFSETQ. The V and J ends lost 2 bases and 4 bases respectively, with 15 bases between them. CDR3 length equals 15 residues. CDR3 amino acids: CASSLTVGRGTEAFF. As DNA, the CDR3 is TGCGCCAGCAGCTTAACAGTGGGTCGGGGCACTGAAGCTTTCTTT.

The chain combines TRBV27 with TRBJ2-6; unclear D gene. This CDR3 has 14 residues. V lost 3 bases to trimming and J lost 4 bases, with 7 bases between them. Germline CDR1 and CDR2: MNHEY and SMNVEV (reference sequence). CDR3 sequence reads: CASSFLAGANVLTF. The CDR3 DNA follows: TGTGCCAGCAGTTTTCTGGCCGGGGCCAACGTCCTGACTTTC.

This rearrangement joins TRBV24-1 to TRBJ1-2, with 7 bases aligning to TRBD1. The trim removed 5 bases at V and 3 bases at J, leaving 11 bases unmatched. From germline, CDR1 is KGHDR and CDR2 SFDVKD. This CDR3 is built from 16 residues. The chain's CDR3 is CATSATGVQSYYGYTF. The CDR3 DNA follows: TGTGCCACCAGTGCAACAGGGGTCCAATCTTACTATGGCTACACCTTC.

The chain uses TRBV5-5 and TRBJ1-4, with D perhaps TRBD1 (6 bases). The CDR3 sequence is 15 residues long. V was cut by 2 bases and J by 8 bases, with 16 bases left in between. Germline V gene lookup returns CDR1 SGHKS and CDR2 YYEKEE (reference sequence). The CDR3 reads CASSLGGRGYEKLFF. The CDR3 nucleotides read TGTGCCAGCAGCTTAGGTGGCAGGGGATACGAAAAACTGTTTTTT.

CDR3 coding DNA: TGTGCCAGTAGCAGGGACAGACTCACAGATACGCAGTATTTT. Its translation is CASSRDRLTDTQYF. The chain uses TRBV19 and TRBJ2-3; 7 bases are shared with TRBD1. Germline CDR1 is LNHDA and CDR2 is SQIVND (reference sequence). The CDR3 has 14 residues. With 6 bases clipped from V and 2 bases from J, the junction kept 5 bases outside the gene matches. Using reference TRBV19 and TRBJ2-3 for the parts outside the CDR3, the full variable domain is DGGITQSPKYLFRKEGQNVTLSCEQNLNHDAMYWYRQDPGQGLRLIYYSQIVNDFQKGDIAEGYSVSREKKESFPLTVTSAQKNPTAFYLCASSRDRLTDTQYFGPGTRLTVL.

The rearrangement uses TRBV7-2 and TRBJ1-1; 7 bases map to TRBD1. CDR1 is SGHTA and CDR2 is FQGNSA in the germline V gene. This CDR3 comprises 15 residues. The trim removed 5 bases at V and 3 bases at J, leaving 9 bases unmatched. CDR3: CASSLRRQGHTEAFF. The CDR3 nucleotides are TGTGCCAGCAGCCTACGACGACAGGGACACACTGAAGCTTTCTTT.

The chain joins TRBV29-1 to TRBJ2-1; 11 bases are shared with TRBD2. With V trimmed by 7 bases and J by 3 bases, 14 bases remained unmatched. The CDR3 is 17 residues long. In germline, CDR1 is SQVTM, CDR2 ANQGSEA. The CDR3 DNA is TGCAGCGCCCGTCCGGGACTAGCGGTCCCATACTACAATGAGCAGTTCTTC. As protein: CSARPGLAVPYYNEQFF.

The chain joins TRBV10-2 to TRBJ2-3; TRBD2 matches at 13 bases. V was clipped by 8 bases and J by 0 bases; unmatched bases: 8. The CDR3 is made up of 17 amino acids. Germline V CDR1 and CDR2: WSHSY, SAAADI. The CDR3 region has the DNA TGCGCCAGCCTTAACGGACTAGCGGGGGCTAGCACAGATACGCAGTATTTT. Its translation is CASLNGLAGASTDTQYF.

This clone was seen only once. The chain joins TRBV2 to TRBJ2-3; 16 nucleotides line up with TRBD2. Trimming cost V 6 bases and J 6 bases; bases outside gene matches: 9. CDR1 is SNHLY, CDR2 FYNNEI, per germline. The CDR3 has 17 amino acids. The chain's CDR3 is CASSPGTSGRAVDTQYF. The CDR3 DNA follows: TGTGCCAGCAGCCCCGGGACTAGCGGGAGGGCCGTGGATACGCAGTATTTT.

J is TRBJ1-1 and V is TRBV7-9, with 7 bases fitting TRBD1. This CDR3 is 14 amino acids long. The V gene end was trimmed by 5 bases and the J gene end by 5 bases; junction bases not matched to a gene: 8. Germline values: CDR1 SEHNR, CDR2 FQNEAQ (reference sequence). The CDR3: CASSPWTGTTEAFF. As DNA, the CDR3 is TGTGCCAGCAGCCCCTGGACAGGAACGACTGAAGCTTTCTTT.

This chain links TRBV15 with TRBJ2-3; 9 bases line up with TRBD2. This CDR3 comprises 17 residues. Germline CDR1 reads LNHNV; CDR2 reads YYDKDF (reference sequence). Trimming took 5 bases from V and 7 from J; bases not matched to a gene: 16. CDR3 nucleotide sequence: TGTGCCACCAGCTCCTCACCCGGGACTAGCAAGGTCTATACGCAGTATTTT. This codes for CATSSSPGTSKVYTQYF.

The genes are TRBV30 and TRBJ2-1; TRBD2 agrees at 12 bases. Losses at the gene ends were 4 bases for V and 9 bases for J; bases not matched to a gene: 10. The CDR3 contains 15 residues. Germline CDR1 reads GTSNPN; CDR2 reads SVGIG (reference sequence). The CDR3 region has the DNA TGTGCCTGGACCACGGGGCTAGCGGGAGGGGTTGAGCAGTTCTTC. Protein: CAWTTGLAGGVEQFF.

In the case of this clone: A much more abundant neighbour one base away suggests this may be a read error. Other DNA sequences in this sample translate to the same CDR3. The chain has TRBV7-9 and TRBJ2-7; D is uncertain. The CDR3 totals 11 residues. Germline-derived CDR1 and CDR2 are SEHNR and FQNEAQ (reference sequence). V lost 4 bases and J 2 bases, leaving 3 bases between the germline ends. CDR3: CASSSTYEQYF. The DNA of the CDR3 is TGTGCCAGCAGCTCTACCTACGAGCAGTACTTC.

V gene TRBV7-2 combines with J gene TRBJ1-1; TRBD1 might be the D (5 bases). From germline, CDR1 is SGHTA and CDR2 FQGNSA. CDR3 length: 16 amino acids. The ends were cut back, 1 base at V and 5 bases at J, with 17 bases in the middle. CDR3 region: CASSLVGSRGGTEAFF. The DNA for the CDR3 is TGTGCCAGCAGCTTAGTTGGATCGCGGGGGGGGACTGAAGCTTTCTTT.

This clone was detected only a few times. The gene calls are TRBV7-9 and TRBJ2-5; 7 nucleotides agree with TRBD2. Trimming at V came to 1 base and at J to 0 bases, leaving 8 bases not matched to a gene. The CDR3 has 17 residues. CDR1 and CDR2 (germline): SEHNR, FQNEAQ (reference sequence). The CDR3 here is CASSLGVGTKNQETQYF. The CDR3, as DNA: TGTGCCAGCAGCTTAGGGGTAGGGACTAAGAACCAAGAGACCCAGTACTTC.

Here the CDR3 reads CASSALEAEAFF. CDR3 coding DNA: TGTGCCAGCAGCGCGCTAGAGGCGGAAGCTTTCTTT. The chain recombines TRBV7-9 with TRBJ1-1; D remains ambiguous. The CDR3 sequence is 12 residues long. CDR1 and CDR2 from the germline V gene are SEHNR and FQNEAQ (reference sequence). V lost 5 bases to trimming and J lost 8 bases, with 12 bases between them. Filled out from reference TRBV7-9 and TRBJ1-1, the complete variable domain reads DTGVSQNPRHKITKRGQNVTFRCDPISEHNRLYWYRQTLGQGPEFLTYFQNEAQLEKSRLLSDRFSAERPKGSFSTLEIQRTEQGDSAMYLCASSALEAEAFFGQGTRLTVV.

The rearrangement uses TRBV5-1 and TRBJ1-4; unclear D gene. CDR3 length equals 14 residues. Trimming pared 5 bases from V and 4 bases from J, leaving 12 bases between. The germline V gene encodes CDR1 SGHRS and CDR2 YFSETQ. The CDR3 reads CASRLGGNNEKLFF. As DNA, the CDR3 is TGCGCCAGCAGATTAGGCGGGAATAATGAAAAACTGTTTTTT.

The chain is built from TRBV6-6 and TRBJ1-4; 9 positions match TRBD1. J gave up 8 bases and V 6 bases, and 10 bases lay outside the gene matches. Germline V CDR1 and CDR2: MNHNY, SVGAGI (reference sequence). CDR3 length: 15 amino acids. CDR3 sequence: CASRSHRGPEEKLFF. The CDR3 bases are TGTGCCAGCAGGAGCCACAGGGGGCCGGAGGAAAAACTGTTTTTT.

V gene TRBV4-3 combines with J gene TRBJ1-2; 7 bases align to TRBD1. CDR3 length equals 14 residues. V trimming: 2 bases; J trimming: 3 bases; junction bases outside the gene matches: 3. CDR1 is LGHNA and CDR2 is YSLEER in the germline V gene. The CDR3 loop is CASSQSGGYYGYTF. As DNA, the CDR3 is TGCGCCAGCAGCCAATCAGGGGGGTACTATGGCTACACCTTC.

This CDR3 is CASRDDRDKQFF. The CDR3, as DNA: TGTGCCAGCAGAGATGACAGGGACAAGCAGTTCTTC. The J gene is TRBJ2-1, the V gene TRBV2, with 7 bases fitting TRBD1. The CDR3 has 12 amino acids. The trim removed 6 bases at V and 11 bases at J, leaving 7 bases unmatched. The germline gives CDR1 SNHLY, CDR2 FYNNEI.